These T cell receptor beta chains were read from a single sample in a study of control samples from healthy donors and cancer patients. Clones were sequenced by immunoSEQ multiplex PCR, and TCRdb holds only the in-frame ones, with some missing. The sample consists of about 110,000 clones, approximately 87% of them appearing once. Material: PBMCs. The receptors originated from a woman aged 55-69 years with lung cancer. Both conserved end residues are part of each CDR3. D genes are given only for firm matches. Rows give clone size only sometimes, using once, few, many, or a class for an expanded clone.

CASSYGYQETQYF | TGTGCCAGCAGTTATGGGTACCAAGAGACCCAGTACTTC | TRBJ2-5 | TRBV6-2/TRBV6-3 | NA | NA
CASSLNWAGTYEQYF | TGCGCCAGCAGCTTGAATTGGGCAGGTACCTACGAGCAGTACTTC | TRBJ2-7 | TRBV5-1 | NA | NA
CASSLGTDNQPQHF | TGCGCCAGCAGCTTGGGGACAGACAATCAGCCCCAGCATTTT | TRBJ1-5 | TRBV5-1 | NA | NA
CASSFGLWETQYF | TGTGCCAGCAGCTTTGGACTATGGGAGACCCAGTACTTC | TRBJ2-5 | TRBV7-2 | NA | NA
CATTPGQGKANTTGELFF | TGTGCCACCACCCCGGGACAGGGCAAAGCTAATACCACCGGGGAGCTGTTTTTT | TRBJ2-2 | TRBV10-3 | NA | TRBD1
CASSLGTGPHYGYTF | TGTGCCAGCAGTTTAGGGACAGGGCCCCACTATGGCTACACCTTC | TRBJ1-2 | TRBV27 | NA | TRBD1
CASSVEVLGTEAFF | TGTGCCAGCAGCGTAGAAGTTTTGGGCACTGAAGCTTTCTTT | TRBJ1-1 | TRBV9 | once | NA
CAWRGNEKLFF | TGTGCCTGGAGGGGAAATGAAAAACTGTTTTTT | TRBJ1-4 | TRBV30 | NA | NA
CASSLVEGSQFF | TGTGCCAGCAGCTTAGTTGAGGGATCCCAGTTCTTC | TRBJ2-1 | TRBV7-8 | once | NA
CAWSVTENEQFF | TGTGCCTGGAGTGTGACGGAAAATGAGCAGTTCTTC | TRBJ2-1 | TRBV30 | once | NA
CSASRGSSYNEQFF | TGCAGTGCTAGTAGGGGGAGCTCCTACAATGAGCAGTTCTTC | TRBJ2-1 | TRBV20-1 | NA | NA
CASSQDNANKQFF | TGTGCCAGCAGCCAAGATAACGCCAATAAGCAGTTCTTC | TRBJ2-1 | TRBV14 | NA | NA
CASSLWGDAGANVLTF | TGTGCCAGCAGCTTATGGGGAGACGCTGGGGCCAACGTCCTGACTTTC | TRBJ2-6 | TRBV5-8 | NA | NA
CASSNTMPGLYF | TGCGCCAGCAGCAACACTATGCCGGGACTATACTTC | TRBJ2-5 | TRBV5-1 | once | TRBD2
CASSPGLSTEMDTQYF | TGTGCCAGCAGCCCTGGACTTTCCACGGAGATGGATACGCAGTATTTT | TRBJ2-3 | TRBV6-2/TRBV6-3 | NA | NA
CASSGTPGAYTEAFF | TGTGCCAGCAGCGGTACCCCGGGGGCGTACACTGAAGCTTTCTTT | TRBJ1-1 | TRBV9 | NA | NA
CASSLNRGSWEQYF | TGTGCCAGCAGCTTAAACAGGGGATCGTGGGAGCAGTACTTC | TRBJ2-7 | TRBV5-4 | NA | TRBD1
CASSYPPGGNTEAFF | TGTGCCAGCAGTTACCCCCCAGGGGGCAACACTGAAGCTTTCTTT | TRBJ1-1 | TRBV6-5 | NA | TRBD1
CASSLGQGPDTQYF | TGCGCCAGCAGCTTGGGACAGGGGCCAGATACGCAGTATTTT | TRBJ2-3 | TRBV5-1 | NA | TRBD1
CATSRGQGVSPLHF | TGTGCCACCAGCAGGGGACAGGGGGTTTCACCCCTCCACTTT | TRBJ1-6 | TRBV15 | NA | TRBD1
CASSYYEETQYF | TGTGCCAGCAGTTACTACGAAGAGACCCAGTACTTC | TRBJ2-5 | TRBV6-2/TRBV6-3 | NA | NA
CASGVLETQYF | TGTGCCAGCGGGGTACTAGAGACCCAGTACTTC | TRBJ2-5 | TRBV6-6 | NA | NA
CASSVATASGGRTDTQYF | TGTGCCAGCAGCGTAGCTACAGCTAGCGGGGGACGCACAGATACGCAGTATTTT | TRBJ2-3 | TRBV9 | NA | TRBD2
CSVPYGGVMNTEAFF | TGCAGCGTTCCCTACGGGGGGGTAATGAACACTGAAGCTTTCTTT | TRBJ1-1 | TRBV29-1 | NA | NA
CAWSTTSGFTGELFF | TGTGCCTGGAGTACGACTAGCGGGTTCACCGGGGAGCTGTTTTTT | TRBJ2-2 | TRBV30 | NA | TRBD2
CASRLGQPQHF | TGTGCCAGCAGATTAGGACAGCCCCAGCATTTT | TRBJ1-5 | TRBV2 | NA | NA
CASSSEPTNSNQPQHF | TGTGCCAGCAGCTCAGAACCGACAAATAGCAATCAGCCCCAGCATTTT | TRBJ1-5 | TRBV7-6 | NA | NA
CASSHGDSTEAFF | TGTGCCAGCAGCCACGGGGACTCGACTGAAGCTTTCTTT | TRBJ1-1 | TRBV3-1/TRBV3-2 | NA | NA
CASSQGRQGSSYNEQFF | TGTGCCAGCAGCCAAGGTAGGCAGGGTAGCTCCTACAATGAGCAGTTCTTC | TRBJ2-1 | TRBV3-1/TRBV3-2 | NA | NA
CASSTPGGKQYF | TGTGCCAGCAGCACCCCCGGGGGAAAGCAGTACTTC | TRBJ2-7 | TRBV27 | NA | NA
CASRNREGISEAFF | TGTGCCAGCAGAAACAGGGAAGGGATTTCTGAAGCTTTCTTT | TRBJ1-1 | TRBV7-8 | NA | NA
CASSMRARGRKDIGNTIYF | TGTGCCAGTAGTATGAGGGCCAGGGGGCGGAAAGATATAGGAAACACCATATATTTT | TRBJ1-3 | TRBV19 | once | TRBD1
CASSKEVVETQYF | TGTGCCAGCAGCAAGGAGGTTGTAGAGACCCAGTACTTC | TRBJ2-5 | TRBV11-2 | NA | NA
CASSLPPGNYGYTF | TGTGCCAGCAGCTTACCGCCGGGGAACTATGGCTACACCTTC | TRBJ1-2 | TRBV7-9 | NA | NA
CAISGGTGGTEQYF | TGTGCCATCAGTGGAGGGACAGGGGGCACCGAGCAGTACTTC | TRBJ2-7 | TRBV10-3 | NA | TRBD1
CASSHSDRGFTEAFF | TGCGCCAGCAGCCACTCGGACAGGGGATTCACTGAAGCTTTCTTT | TRBJ1-1 | TRBV4-1 | NA | TRBD1
CASSSSQRGVNTGELFF | TGTGCCAGCAGTTCCTCCCAGCGGGGCGTTAACACCGGGGAGCTGTTTTTT | TRBJ2-2 | TRBV6-2/TRBV6-3 | NA | TRBD2
CASRPTGVEEKLFF | TGCGCCAGCAGACCAACAGGGGTGGAAGAAAAACTGTTTTTT | TRBJ1-4 | TRBV5-1 | few | TRBD1
CASSHQGGAGGYTF | TGTGCCAGCAGCCACCAGGGGGGCGCGGGGGGCTACACCTTC | TRBJ1-2 | TRBV3-1/TRBV3-2 | few | TRBD1